The 20 T cell receptor beta chains presented below share a single source sample, sequenced in a study of blood T cell repertoires in COVID-19. TCRdb's table, derived via immunoSEQ multiplex PCR, lists solely in-frame clones and lacks some. The data hold about 73,000 clones, with 82% observed a single time. Material for sequencing was peripheral blood. The receptor source for this set is a woman aged 55-70 years with acute or convalescent COVID-19.

V usage is TRBV18 and J usage is TRBJ1-3, with TRBD1 identical over 7 bases. The germline V gene encodes CDR1 KGHSH and CDR2 LQKENI. The CDR3 length is 16 residues. V was clipped by 4 bases and J by 0 bases; unmatched bases: 6. CDR3 sequence: CASSLGQVSSGNTIYF. Here the CDR3 DNA reads TGTGCCAGCTCACTCGGACAGGTGTCCTCTGGAAACACCATATATTTT.

The CDR3 DNA reads TGTGCCAGTATCCCAGGGGCTGGTGACTATGGCTACACCTTC. This sequence encodes CASIPGAGDYGYTF. The chain uses TRBV19 and TRBJ1-2; possibly TRBD1 for D (6 bases). The V and J ends lost 7 bases and 3 bases respectively, with 15 bases between them. This CDR3 is built from 14 residues. CDR1 is LNHDA and CDR2 is SQIVND in the germline V gene (reference sequence).

The rearrangement joins TRBV7-8 to TRBJ2-1; weak D call: TRBD1 (5 bases). The CDR3 has 14 residues. The V end was cut by 5 bases, the J end by 9 bases, with 17 bases between. Germline V gene data show CDR1 as SGHVS and CDR2 as FQNEAQ. The CDR3 loop is CASSLDSGLGEQFF. The CDR3 nucleotides are TGTGCCAGCAGCCTTGACAGTGGTCTAGGTGAGCAGTTCTTC.

The chain is built from TRBV5-1 and TRBJ1-2; D gene ambiguous. The V gene's germline CDR1 is SGHRS and CDR2 YFSETQ. The CDR3 covers 14 residues. V was shortened by 4 bases and J by 8 bases, with 18 bases between the two germline ends. The CDR3 spells CASSPFTDERGYTF. The DNA of the CDR3 is TGCGCCAGCAGCCCGTTTACTGACGAGCGGGGCTACACCTTC.

This clone was counted only a few times. This sequence joins TRBV13 and TRBJ2-1; 7 nucleotides align to TRBD2. CDR1 is PRHDT and CDR2 is FYEKMQ in the germline V gene (reference sequence). With 2 bases clipped from V and 1 base from J, the junction kept 14 bases outside the gene matches. The CDR3 runs 19 residues. This chain's CDR3 is CASSLNTAGEGVSYNEQFF. DNA for the CDR3: TGTGCCAGCAGCTTAAATACGGCCGGGGAGGGAGTATCCTACAATGAGCAGTTCTTC. Full variable domain (rest looked up from reference TRBV13 and TRBJ2-1): AAGVIQSPRHLIKEKRETATLKCYPIPRHDTVYWYQQGPGQDPQFLISFYEKMQSDKGSIPDRFSAQQFSDYHSELNMSSLELGDSALYFCASSLNTAGEGVSYNEQFFGPGTRLTVL.

The V gene is TRBV19, the J gene TRBJ2-7; possibly TRBD1 for D (6 bases). In germline, CDR1 is LNHDA, CDR2 SQIVND (reference sequence). This CDR3 has 15 residues. V was clipped by 3 bases and J by 4 bases, with 16 bases between them. The CDR3 sequence is CASSIRVDRRYEQYF. As DNA, the CDR3 is TGTGCCAGTAGTATCAGAGTGGACAGAAGATACGAGCAGTACTTC.

The chain is built from TRBV5-4 and TRBJ1-3, with D possibly matching TRBD1 (5 bases). The CDR3 runs 15 residues. CDR1 SGHNT and CDR2 YYREEE come from the germline V gene (reference sequence). Between the trimmed V and J ends, which lost 4 bases and 1 base, there was a span of 12 bases. The CDR3 DNA follows: TGTGCCAGCAGCGGGGACGGGGGTTCTGGAAACACCATATATTTT. This encodes CASSGDGGSGNTIYF.

The chain couples TRBV11-2 to TRBJ2-6, with D possibly being TRBD2 (5 bases). Between the trimmed V and J ends, which lost 5 bases and 2 bases, there was a span of 10 bases. The CDR3 sequence is 15 residues long. From germline, CDR1 is SGHAT and CDR2 FQNNGV. CDR3 residues: CASSLIATGANVLTF. Written as DNA, the CDR3 is TGTGCCAGCAGCCTTATAGCGACTGGGGCCAACGTCCTGACTTTC.

Of note for this clone: Its ends do not fully match the called genes, so a read error is possible. The chain has TRBV13 and TRBJ2-7; maybe TRBD1 (6 bases). CDR1 PRHDT and CDR2 FYEKMQ come from the germline V gene (reference sequence). The length of the CDR3 is 18 residues. The CDR3 bases are TGTGTCAGCAGCTCGAAAAACTATCCGGGACACAGCTCCTACGAGCAGTACTTC. As protein: CVSSSKNYPGHSSYEQYF.

V gene TRBV2 combines with J gene TRBJ2-5; possible D gene TRBD2, 6 bases. This CDR3 comprises 14 residues. V lost 8 bases and J 3 bases, leaving 16 bases between the germline ends. Germline loops: CDR1 SNHLY, CDR2 FYNNEI. CDR3 amino acids: CASSKGGLKETQYF. Here the CDR3 DNA reads TGTGCCAGCTCCAAGGGAGGACTCAAAGAGACCCAGTACTTC.

The chain carries TRBV4-2 and TRBJ1-1; tentative D call: TRBD1 (5 bases). The germline V gene has CDR1 LGHNA and CDR2 YNFKEQ. V shed 5 bases and J shed 0 bases, with 7 bases lying between them. The CDR3 loop spans 13 amino acids. The CDR3, as DNA: TGTGCCAGCAGCGGACAAATGAACACTGAAGCTTTCTTT. It codes for CASSGQMNTEAFF.

CDR3 sequence reads: CASSDGQRADRTEAFF. CDR3 sequence (DNA): TGTGCCAGCAGCGATGGACAGAGGGCGGATAGGACTGAAGCTTTCTTT. The gene calls are TRBV9 and TRBJ1-1, with D maybe TRBD1 (6 bases). Germline lookup yields CDR1 SGDLS and CDR2 YYNGEE. With 3 bases removed from V and 5 bases from J, the gap between germline ends came to 20 bases. The CDR3 sequence is 16 residues long.

Comment on this clone: Other DNA sequences of this sample code for an identical CDR3. The genes are TRBV4-2 and TRBJ1-1; possible D gene TRBD1, 5 bases. The CDR3 covers 15 residues. Looked up from germline, CDR1 is LGHNA and CDR2 is YNFKEQ. The V end lost 0 bases, the J end lost 4 bases, and 12 bases lay between the germline ends. CDR3 DNA sequence: TGTGCCAGCAGCCAAGATCCAGGGATTGGCACTGAAGCTTTCTTT. Translating it yields CASSQDPGIGTEAFF.

V usage is TRBV6-6 and J usage is TRBJ1-2, with 9 bases identical to TRBD1. The germline gives CDR1 MNHNY, CDR2 SVGAGI (reference sequence). The ends lost 6 bases at V and 5 bases at J; junction bases unmatched: 4. This CDR3 has 13 residues. This CDR3 reads CASSRDRVYGYTF. CDR3 bases: TGTGCCAGCAGCCGGGACAGGGTGTATGGCTACACCTTC.

V and J are TRBV5-4 and TRBJ1-2, with D possibly matching TRBD1 (5 bases). This CDR3 contains 14 residues. In germline, CDR1 is SGHNT, CDR2 YYREEE (reference sequence). V dropped 4 bases and J dropped 8 bases, with 18 bases sitting between them. The chain's CDR3 is CASSDKRGVRGYTF. CDR3 nucleotides: TGTGCCAGCAGCGACAAGCGGGGGGTTCGGGGCTACACCTTC.

This clone has just a few counts. V gene TRBV6-1 combines with J gene TRBJ1-2; D is undetermined. The CDR3 has 13 residues. Germline V CDR1 and CDR2: MNHNS, SASEGT. Trimming took 1 base from V and 4 from J, leaving 7 bases between them. CDR3 coding DNA: TGTGCCAGCAGTGAAGTGTCAGGCTATGGCTACACCTTC. This encodes CASSEVSGYGYTF.

This chain links TRBV28 with TRBJ2-5, with TRBD2 matching over 8 bases. The CDR3 extends over 16 amino acids. With 5 bases clipped from V and 4 bases from J, the junction kept 12 bases outside the gene matches. Germline lookup yields CDR1 MDHEN and CDR2 SYDVKM. CDR3 nucleotide sequence: TGTGCCAGCAGTCCCCTAGGGGTAGCGGGGATAGAGACCCAGTACTTC. This encodes CASSPLGVAGIETQYF. Supplemented by reference TRBV28 and TRBJ2-5, the full variable domain reads DVKVTQSSRYLVKRTGEKVFLECVQDMDHENMFWYRQDPGLGLRLIYFSYDVKMKEKGDIPEGYSVSREKKERFSLILESASTNQTSMYLCASSPLGVAGIETQYFGPGTRLLVL.

In this sample, this clone turned up once. This chain uses TRBV11-2 with TRBJ2-7; D may be TRBD2 (6 bases). There are 12 residues in the CDR3. Germline CDR1 and CDR2: SGHAT and FQNNGV. The V end lost 1 base, the J end lost 6 bases, and 7 bases lay between the germline ends. The CDR3 region is CASSLVGGEQYF. DNA for the CDR3: TGTGCCAGCAGCTTAGTCGGGGGCGAGCAGTACTTC.

About this clone itself: The same CDR3 can be traced to other DNA sequences in this sample. The V call is TRBV5-1, the J call TRBJ1-2; 10 bases line up with TRBD1. CDR1 and CDR2 from the germline V gene are SGHRS and YFSETQ. The CDR3 runs to 14 residues. Trimming removed 4 bases from V and 2 bases from J; junction bases left unmatched: 2. CDR3 in DNA: TGCGCCAGCAGCCTGGGACAGGGGAACTATGGCTACACCTTC. Its protein product is CASSLGQGNYGYTF.

The V gene is TRBV27, the J gene TRBJ1-3; no definite D call. The CDR3 has 8 amino acids. From germline, CDR1 is MNHEY and CDR2 SMNVEV (reference sequence). The CDR3 DNA sequence: TGTGACCCCGACGGGTTATATTTT. It is translated as CDPDGLYF.